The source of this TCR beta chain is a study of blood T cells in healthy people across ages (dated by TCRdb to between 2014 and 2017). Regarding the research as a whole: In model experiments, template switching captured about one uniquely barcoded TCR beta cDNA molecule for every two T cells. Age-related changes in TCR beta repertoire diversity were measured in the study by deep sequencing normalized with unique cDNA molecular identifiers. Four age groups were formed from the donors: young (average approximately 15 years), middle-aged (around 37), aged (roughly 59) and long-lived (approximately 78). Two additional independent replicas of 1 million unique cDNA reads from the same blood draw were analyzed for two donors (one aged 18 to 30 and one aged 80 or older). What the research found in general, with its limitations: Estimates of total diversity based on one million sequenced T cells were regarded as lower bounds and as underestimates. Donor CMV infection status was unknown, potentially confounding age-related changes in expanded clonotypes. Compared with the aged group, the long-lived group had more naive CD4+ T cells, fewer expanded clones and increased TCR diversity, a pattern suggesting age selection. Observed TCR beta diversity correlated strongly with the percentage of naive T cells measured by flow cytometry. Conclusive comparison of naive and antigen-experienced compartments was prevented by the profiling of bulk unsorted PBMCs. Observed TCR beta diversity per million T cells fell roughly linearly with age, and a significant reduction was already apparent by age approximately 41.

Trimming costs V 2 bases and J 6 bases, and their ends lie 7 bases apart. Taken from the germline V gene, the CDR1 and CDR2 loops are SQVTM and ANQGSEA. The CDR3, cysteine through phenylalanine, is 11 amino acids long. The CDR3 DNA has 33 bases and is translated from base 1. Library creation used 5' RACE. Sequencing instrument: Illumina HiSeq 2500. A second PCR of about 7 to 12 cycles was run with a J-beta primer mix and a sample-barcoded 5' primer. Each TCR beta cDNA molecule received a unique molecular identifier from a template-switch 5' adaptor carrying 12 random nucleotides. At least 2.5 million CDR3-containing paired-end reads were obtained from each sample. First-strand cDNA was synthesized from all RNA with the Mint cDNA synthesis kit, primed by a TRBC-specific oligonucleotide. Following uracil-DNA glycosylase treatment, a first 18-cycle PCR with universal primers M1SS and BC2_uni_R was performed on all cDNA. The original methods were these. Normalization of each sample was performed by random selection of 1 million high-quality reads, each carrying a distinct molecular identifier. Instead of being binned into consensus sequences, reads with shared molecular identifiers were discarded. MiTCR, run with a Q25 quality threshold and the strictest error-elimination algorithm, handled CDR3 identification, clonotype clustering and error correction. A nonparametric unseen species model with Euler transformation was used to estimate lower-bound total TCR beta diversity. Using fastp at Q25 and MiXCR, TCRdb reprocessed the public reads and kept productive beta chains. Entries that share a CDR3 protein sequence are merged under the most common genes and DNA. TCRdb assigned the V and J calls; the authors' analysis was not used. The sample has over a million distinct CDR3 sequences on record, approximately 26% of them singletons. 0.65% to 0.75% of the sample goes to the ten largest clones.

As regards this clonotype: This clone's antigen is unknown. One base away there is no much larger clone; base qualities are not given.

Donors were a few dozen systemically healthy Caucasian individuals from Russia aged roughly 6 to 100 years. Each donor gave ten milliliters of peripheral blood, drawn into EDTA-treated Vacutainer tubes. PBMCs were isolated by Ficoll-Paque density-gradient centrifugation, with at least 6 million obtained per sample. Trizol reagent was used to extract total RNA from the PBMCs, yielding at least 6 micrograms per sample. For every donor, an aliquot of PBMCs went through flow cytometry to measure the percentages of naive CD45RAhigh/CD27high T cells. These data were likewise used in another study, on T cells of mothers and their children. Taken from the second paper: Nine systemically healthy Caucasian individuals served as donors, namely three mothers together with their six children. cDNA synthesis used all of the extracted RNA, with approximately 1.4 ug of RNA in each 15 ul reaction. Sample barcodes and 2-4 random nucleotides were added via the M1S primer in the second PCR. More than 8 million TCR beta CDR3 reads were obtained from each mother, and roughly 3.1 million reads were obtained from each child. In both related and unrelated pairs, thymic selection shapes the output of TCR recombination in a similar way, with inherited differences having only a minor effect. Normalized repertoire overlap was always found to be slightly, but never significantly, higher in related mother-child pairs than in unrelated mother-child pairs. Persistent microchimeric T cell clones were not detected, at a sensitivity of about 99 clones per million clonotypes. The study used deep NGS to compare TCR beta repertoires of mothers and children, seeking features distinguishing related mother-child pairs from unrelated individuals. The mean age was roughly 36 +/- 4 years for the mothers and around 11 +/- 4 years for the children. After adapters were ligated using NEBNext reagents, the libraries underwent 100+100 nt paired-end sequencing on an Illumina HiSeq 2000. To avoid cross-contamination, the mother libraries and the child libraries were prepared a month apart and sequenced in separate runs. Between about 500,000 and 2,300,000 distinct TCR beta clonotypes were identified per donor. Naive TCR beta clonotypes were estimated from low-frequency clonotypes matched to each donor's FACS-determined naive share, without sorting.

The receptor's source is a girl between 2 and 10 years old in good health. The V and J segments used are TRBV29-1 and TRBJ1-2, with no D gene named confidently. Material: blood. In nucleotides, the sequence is TGCAGCGTTGAACGGGTCAATGGCTACACCTTC. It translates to CSVERVNGYTF. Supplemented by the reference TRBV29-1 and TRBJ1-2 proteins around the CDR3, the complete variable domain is SAVISQKPSRDICQRGTSLTIQCQVDSQVTMMFWYRQQPGQSLTLIATANQGSEATYESGFVIDKFPISRPNLTFSTLTVSNMSPEDSSIYLCSVERVNGYTFGSGTRLTVV.